This T cell receptor beta chain was obtained from a study of OX40 agonist ivuxolimab in advanced cancers. General study findings and limits: With doses of 0.1 to 3.0 mg/kg, CD4+ and CD8+ blood T cells had undergone clonal expansion by week 6. Researchers report that CD8+ T cells had, on average, more expanded clones than CD4+.

The V end lost 3 bases, the J end lost 4 bases, and 17 bases lay between the germline ends. The CDR3 consists of 15 residues. Germline-derived CDR1 and CDR2 are SGHNT and YYREEE (reference sequence). The method was immunoSEQ multiplex PCR; TCRdb's version includes in-frame clones alone and lacks a portion of them. The sample holds roughly 66,000 clones, about 85% seen once. Worth noting for this clone: The antigen remains unidentified.

Autoimmune disease history or systemic immunosuppression excluded patients. The material sequenced was CD4+ or CD8+ T cells sorted from blood, taken in a trial of the OX40 agonist ivuxolimab. J is TRBJ2-7 and V is TRBV5-4; perhaps D is TRBD1 or TRBD2 (7 bases each). This receptor was identified in an adult with an advanced solid tumor such as melanoma, head and neck, liver or kidney cancer. CDR3 in amino acids: CASSSNPQGGYEQYF. CDR3 nucleotide sequence: TGTGCCAGCAGCTCCAACCCGCAGGGGGGGTACGAGCAGTACTTC.